This T cell receptor (beta chain) was documented in a study of early T cells in non-severe SARS-CoV-2 infection. Study background: Bulk RNA from unsorted whole blood was sequenced; chains were unpaired.

A word on this clonotype: Its antigen remains unknown.

The TCR library protocol was used to attach unique molecular identifiers. These identifiers were attached to individual cDNA molecules. TCRdb called the 5' RACE reads again in MiXCR, with one record for every CDR3 protein. The sample carries about 50,000 distinct CDR3 sequences, approximately 6% recorded once. V lost 0 bases and J lost 4, with 15 bases in between. The length of the CDR3 is 16 residues. CDR1 is MGHRA and CDR2 is YSYEKL in the germline V gene. General study points: Matching results from VDJdb favored anti-spike CD8 responses, leaving private and CD4 specificities undetected.

V and J are TRBV4-1 and TRBJ1-1; D may be TRBD1 (5 bases). The clonotype was recovered from an adult who was a healthcare worker with PCR-confirmed SARS-CoV-2 infection or an uninfected control (not recorded which). The sample in question was whole blood, obtained at baseline. CDR3 region: CASSQDGTSHGTEAFF. The DNA of the CDR3 is TGCGCCAGCAGCCAAGATGGGACCTCTCACGGCACTGAAGCTTTCTTT.